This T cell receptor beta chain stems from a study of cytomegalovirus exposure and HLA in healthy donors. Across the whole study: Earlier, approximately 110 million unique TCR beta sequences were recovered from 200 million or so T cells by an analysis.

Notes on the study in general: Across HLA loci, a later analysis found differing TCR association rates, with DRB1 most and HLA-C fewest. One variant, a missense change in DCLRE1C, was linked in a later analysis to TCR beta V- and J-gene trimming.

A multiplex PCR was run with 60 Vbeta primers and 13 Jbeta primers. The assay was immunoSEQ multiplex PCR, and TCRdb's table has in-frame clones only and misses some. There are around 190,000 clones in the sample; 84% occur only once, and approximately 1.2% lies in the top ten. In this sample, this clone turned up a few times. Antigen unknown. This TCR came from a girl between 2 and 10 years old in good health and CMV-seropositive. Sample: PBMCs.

CDR3 in amino acids: CASSRWTGLNTEAFF. CDR3 coding DNA: TGTGCCAGCAGCCGATGGACAGGCCTGAACACTGAAGCTTTCTTT. The chain carries TRBV4-2 and TRBJ1-1, with 7 positions matching TRBD1. There are 15 residues in the CDR3. With 4 bases clipped from V and 0 bases from J, the junction kept 5 bases outside the gene matches. CDR1 LGHNA and CDR2 YNFKEQ come from the germline V gene.